This TCR beta chain originates from a study of response to subunit inactivated influenza vaccine. There are a few counts of this clonotype. TCRdb itself ran the RT-PCR reads through MiXCR, one entry per CDR3 protein. The sample has 750,000 to 850,000 distinct CDR3 sequences, roughly 20% seen once. The CDR3 covers 15 residues. The germline V and J ends were trimmed by 0 bases and 0 bases, with 9 bases remaining between them. Germline values: CDR1 SGHRS, CDR2 YFSETQ. This chain joins TRBV5-1 and TRBJ1-2; D is unclear. The sample here was PBMCs from blood, taken 4 to 6 days after vaccination. The clonotype comes from a man between 50 and 59 years old who received an inactivated influenza vaccine. Written as DNA, the CDR3 is TGCGCCAGCAGCTTGGATCTTAGACCTAACTATGGCTACACCTTC. It specifies CASSLDLRPNYGYTF.